This TCR beta chain was observed in a study of blood T cell repertoires in COVID-19. Study-level information: Acute and convalescent COVID-19 samples came from the United States, Italy and Spain. PBMCs, B-cell-depleted T cells, or T cells provided the cDNA or gDNA that made up the material.

Original processing methods: Counts of nucleated cells, estimated from reference gene primer amplification, were obtained. Data came from immunoSEQ multiplex PCR; TCRdb stores just in-frame clones and leaves some out. Clone size and V and J calls were adopted from that table, with D and trimming inferred from the DNA. The sample has roughly 100,000 clones, approximately 91% seen once. This CDR3 spans 12 amino acids. CDR1 is SNHLY and CDR2 is FYNNEI in the germline V gene. Trimming cost V 5 bases and J 4 bases, with 9 bases left between them. The rearrangement links TRBV2 to TRBJ2-7; TRBD2 is a possible D gene (5 bases). The sample consisted of peripheral blood. The clonotype originates from a human donor with active COVID-19. The donor label of this sample is uncertain. The CDR3 is CASSPGVYEQYF. In DNA, the CDR3 is TGTGCCAGCAGTCCCGGGGTATACGAGCAGTACTTC.